These 27 T cell receptor beta chains were sequenced from one sample in a study of blood T cell repertoires in COVID-19. The protocol was immunoSEQ multiplex PCR, while the TCRdb copy is restricted to in-frame clones and leaves out a portion. This table holds roughly 100,000 clones, 75% to 90% found once. Sequencing used peripheral blood. These receptors originate from an elderly man with acute or convalescent COVID-19.

The rearrangement uses TRBV2 and TRBJ1-1, with a possible D match to TRBD1 (5 bases). The CDR3 runs to 13 residues. V was trimmed by 6 bases and J by 4 bases, leaving 12 bases between them. The V gene's germline CDR1 is SNHLY and CDR2 FYNNEI. This chain's CDR3 is CASSVQGSTEAFF. The CDR3 nucleotides are TGTGCCAGCAGCGTCCAGGGTAGCACTGAAGCTTTCTTT.

The chain joins TRBV28 to TRBJ2-7; 10 bases align to TRBD2. Germline values: CDR1 MDHEN, CDR2 SYDVKM. CDR3 length equals 14 residues. Trimming removed 6 bases from V and 6 bases from J; junction bases left unmatched: 8. CDR3 in DNA: TGTGCCAGCAGCCCTAGCGGGAGTACAGGCGAGCAGTACTTC. Amino acid sequence: CASSPSGSTGEQYF.

In this sample, this clone turned up once. An end of the junction does not agree with germline; a read error may underlie this. The chain uses TRBV7-7 and TRBJ2-3, with D perhaps matching TRBD2 (5 bases). The CDR3 has 15 amino acids. The germline CDR1 and CDR2 sequences are SSHAT and FNYEAQ (reference sequence). This CDR3 is CASSPTGSVTDTQYF. DNA for the CDR3: TGTGCTAGCAGCCCGACGGGGAGCGTCACAGATACGCAGTATTTT.

The chain is built from TRBV11-2 and TRBJ2-3, with 12 positions matching TRBD2. The CDR3 contains 17 residues. Germline values: CDR1 SGHAT, CDR2 FQNNGV. The J segment lost 1 base and the V segment lost 3 bases, leaving 5 bases of the junction unmatched. Here the CDR3 DNA reads TGTGCCAGCAGCTTTGGACTAGCGGGAATCGGCACAGATACGCAGTATTTT. Amino acids: CASSFGLAGIGTDTQYF.

Concerning this clone itself: One end of the junction does not line up with germline, which may come from a read error. This chain uses TRBV7-2 with TRBJ2-5, with TRBD2 matching 11 bases. Germline CDR1 SGHTA, CDR2 FQGNSA. This CDR3 is built from 15 residues. The CDR3 spells CASSVAGGPGETQYF. CDR3 sequence (DNA): TGTGCCAGCAGCGTAGCGGGAGGGCCGGGTGAGACCCAGTACTTC.

The chain employs TRBV3-1 (or the pseudogene TRBV3-2) and TRBJ2-7; 12 nucleotides line up with TRBD2. CDR1 is LGHDT, CDR2 YNNKEL, per germline (reference sequence). With V trimmed by 4 bases and J by 1 base, 5 bases remained unmatched. The length of the CDR3 is 16 residues. The chain's CDR3 is CASSPQTSGGSYEQYF. In nucleotides, the CDR3 is TGTGCCAGCAGCCCGCAGACTAGCGGGGGATCCTACGAGCAGTACTTC.

The rearrangement uses TRBV5-4 and TRBJ1-6; TRBD1 matches 10 bases. V gave up 0 bases and J gave up 9 bases; unmatched junction bases: 3. The CDR3 is made up of 15 amino acids. Per the germline V gene, CDR1 is SGHNT and CDR2 is YYREEE (reference sequence). CDR3 region: CASSLEDRGLSPLHF. CDR3 DNA: TGTGCCAGCAGCTTGGAAGACAGGGGGCTTTCACCCCTCCACTTT.

The V gene is TRBV7-9, the J gene TRBJ1-1; D is unclear. This CDR3 contains 12 residues. Deletions cut 5 bases from V and 6 bases from J, with 10 bases between. The V gene's germline CDR1 is SEHNR and CDR2 FQNEAQ (reference sequence). CDR3 loop: CASSPGRAEAFF. DNA of the CDR3: TGTGCCAGCAGCCCCGGGAGGGCTGAAGCTTTCTTT.

The gene calls are TRBV5-1 and TRBJ2-2, with unresolved D. The V end was cut by 1 base, the J end by 0 bases, with 4 bases between. In germline, CDR1 is SGHRS, CDR2 YFSETQ. The CDR3 spans 14 residues. The CDR3: CASSLPTNTGELFF. The CDR3 DNA reads as TGCGCCAGCAGCTTGCCTACGAACACCGGGGAGCTGTTTTTT. Supplemented by reference TRBV5-1 and TRBJ2-2, the full variable domain reads KAGVTQTPRYLIKTRGQQVTLSCSPISGHRSVSWYQQTPGQGLQFLFEYFSETQRNKGNFPGRFSGRQFSNSRSEMNVSTLELGDSALYLCASSLPTNTGELFFGEGSRLTVL.

J is TRBJ1-1 and V is TRBV7-3; a possible D gene is TRBD1 (6 bases). Deletions cut 1 base from V and 5 bases from J, with 11 bases between. The CDR3 runs 14 residues. Germline V gene lookup returns CDR1 SGHTA and CDR2 FQGTGA. Here the CDR3 reads CASSLNTGLTEAFF. The CDR3 DNA is TGTGCCAGCAGCTTAAACACAGGGCTAACTGAAGCTTTCTTT.

The chain is built from TRBV12-3 or TRBV12-4 and TRBJ1-5, with D possibly TRBD1 on 6 matching bases. V lost 5 bases to trimming and J lost 6 bases, with 11 bases between them. The CDR3 is made up of 13 amino acids. The CDR3 here is CASSGRGGQPQHF. The CDR3 DNA follows: TGTGCCAGCAGTGGGAGGGGGGGTCAGCCCCAGCATTTT.

The chain couples TRBV18 to TRBJ2-7; no definite D call. The ends were cut back, 2 bases at V and 0 bases at J, with 11 bases in the middle. CDR1 and CDR2 (germline): KGHSH, LQKENI. The CDR3 has 15 amino acids. The CDR3 spells CASSPDQRSSYEQYF. The CDR3 DNA sequence: TGTGCCAGCTCACCAGATCAGAGGAGCTCCTACGAGCAGTACTTC.

The V and J genes are TRBV6-1 and TRBJ1-3; D gene ambiguous. Germline CDR1 MNHNS, CDR2 SASEGT. The CDR3 loop spans 15 amino acids. V lost 3 bases and J 0 bases, leaving 9 bases between the germline ends. The CDR3 here is CASSDPKSSGNTIYF. The CDR3 region has the DNA TGTGCCAGCAGTGATCCCAAGAGCTCTGGAAACACCATATATTTT.

The count of this clone is one. The chain links TRBV19 to TRBJ2-5; weak D call: TRBD1 (5 bases). Germline CDR1 is LNHDA and CDR2 is SQIVND (reference sequence). V lost 0 bases and J lost 6, with 11 bases in between. This CDR3 contains 14 residues. DNA of the CDR3: TGTGCCAGTAGTATAGATTGGCAGGGCAAGACCCAGTACTTC. It encodes CASSIDWQGKTQYF.

This clone was seen only a few times. The J gene is TRBJ1-3, the V gene TRBV7-9; possibly TRBD1 for D (5 bases). The length of the CDR3 is 19 residues. V lost 1 base and J 0 bases, leaving 19 bases between the germline ends. Germline values: CDR1 SEHNR, CDR2 FQNEAQ (reference sequence). The DNA for the CDR3 is TGTGCCAGCAGCTTAGTTTTAACTCAGGGCGGAGCCTCTGGAAACACCATATATTTT. This encodes CASSLVLTQGGASGNTIYF.

The chain uses TRBV24-1 and TRBJ2-5; 7 bases match TRBD2. The CDR3 is made up of 15 amino acids. V was clipped by 3 bases and J by 1 base; unmatched bases: 4. In germline, CDR1 is KGHDR, CDR2 SFDVKD. CDR3 bases: TGTGCCACCAGTGATCCCGGGGAGGGCCAAGAGACCCAGTACTTC. This translates into CATSDPGEGQETQYF.

This rearrangement joins TRBV5-1 to TRBJ2-1; D perhaps matches TRBD2 (6 bases). The V gene's germline CDR1 is SGHRS and CDR2 YFSETQ. The germline V and J ends were trimmed by 0 bases and 8 bases, with 15 bases remaining between them. CDR3 length: 15 amino acids. CDR3 coding DNA: TGCGCCAGCAGCTTGGGGGGGGACGCAGTCGATGAGCAGTTCTTC. Translated: CASSLGGDAVDEQFF.

This clone was recorded a few times. The gene calls are TRBV7-9 and TRBJ2-7; 8 positions match TRBD1. V trimming: 3 bases; J trimming: 9 bases; junction bases outside the gene matches: 4. Germline-derived CDR1 and CDR2 are SEHNR and FQNEAQ (reference sequence). The CDR3 is 12 residues long. The CDR3 bases are TGTGCCAGCAGCTTCGGACAGGGAGTGCAGTACTTC. Amino acid sequence: CASSFGQGVQYF.

The chain carries TRBV21-1 and TRBJ2-7; the table gives TRBD1 as D, unverified against the DNA. TRBV21-1 constitutes a pseudogene. The CDR3 contains 15 residues. Here the CDR3 DNA reads TGTGCCAGCAGCAAAGCACGTGGGACAGCCACGACGGGGTACTTC. The encoded protein is CASSKARGTATTGYF.

Here the CDR3 reads CASSQDQTGRSSYEQYF. In DNA form, the CDR3 reads TGCGCCAGCAGCCAGGACCAGACAGGGAGGAGCTCCTACGAGCAGTACTTC. The chain is built from TRBV5-1 and TRBJ2-7; TRBD1 might be the D (7 bases). Germline CDR1 is SGHRS and CDR2 is YFSETQ. The CDR3 length is 17 residues. Between the trimmed V and J ends, which lost 4 bases and 0 bases, there was a span of 20 bases. Filled out from reference TRBV5-1 and TRBJ2-7, the complete variable domain reads KAGVTQTPRYLIKTRGQQVTLSCSPISGHRSVSWYQQTPGQGLQFLFEYFSETQRNKGNFPGRFSGRQFSNSRSEMNVSTLELGDSALYLCASSQDQTGRSSYEQYFGPGTRLTVT.

The chain couples TRBV28 to TRBJ2-1, with a possible D match to TRBD2 (6 bases). The V gene's germline CDR1 is MDHEN and CDR2 SYDVKM. V was clipped by 7 bases and J by 0 bases, with 7 bases between them. This CDR3 is built from 13 residues. Here the CDR3 reads CASTGSSYNEQFF. CDR3 coding DNA: TGTGCCAGCACCGGGAGCTCCTACAATGAGCAGTTCTTC.

The V and J genes are TRBV27 and TRBJ1-5; possibly TRBD1 for D (6 bases). Trimming removed 11 bases from V and 1 base from J, with 15 bases in between. The CDR3 covers 14 residues. Germline assignment: CDR1 MNHEY and CDR2 SMNVEV (reference sequence). The CDR3 protein is CALGGVGSNQPQHF. CDR3 bases: TGTGCCCTAGGGGGGGTTGGAAGCAATCAGCCCCAGCATTTT.

The CDR3 DNA sequence: TGTGCCAGCTCACCAGGAGCGGGAGGGCGCACAGATACGCAGTATTTT. Amino acid sequence: CASSPGAGGRTDTQYF. The gene calls are TRBV18 and TRBJ2-3, with TRBD2 identical over 10 bases. The germline V gene has CDR1 KGHSH and CDR2 LQKENI. V lost 2 bases to trimming and J lost 1 base; unmatched junction nucleotides: 3. The CDR3 totals 16 residues.

CDR3 residues: CASSPTGTGGYEQYF. Here the CDR3 DNA reads TGTGCCAGCAGCCCGACCGGGACAGGTGGGTACGAGCAGTACTTC. This chain joins TRBV7-9 and TRBJ2-7; 8 bases map to TRBD1. V gave up 5 bases and J gave up 4 bases; unmatched junction bases: 10. This CDR3 region has 15 residues. The germline V gene encodes CDR1 SEHNR and CDR2 FQNEAQ (reference sequence).

The chain uses TRBV19 and TRBJ1-2; TRBD1 agrees at 12 bases. J lost 5 bases, V lost 5 bases, and 3 bases had no gene match. This CDR3 is built from 14 residues. Germline assignment: CDR1 LNHDA and CDR2 SQIVND (reference sequence). The CDR3 sequence: CASSPGQGAYGYTF. The CDR3 DNA is TGTGCCAGTAGTCCGGGACAGGGGGCATATGGCTACACCTTC.

This chain joins TRBV7-2 and TRBJ1-5; possibly TRBD1 for D (5 bases). This CDR3 comprises 15 residues. CDR1 is SGHTA and CDR2 is FQGNSA in the germline V gene. V was pared by 4 bases and J by 2 bases, with 12 bases between. The CDR3 DNA follows: TGTGCCAGCAGCTCTGCCCTAGGGGGCAATCAGCCCCAGCATTTT. Translation gives CASSSALGGNQPQHF.

The rearrangement uses TRBV6-5 and TRBJ2-7, with TRBD2 identical over 11 bases. Per germline, CDR1 MNHEY and CDR2 SVGAGI. With V trimmed by 0 bases and J by 4 bases, 2 bases remained unmatched. This CDR3 spans 15 amino acids. CDR3 bases: TGTGCCAGCAGTTACTCTACTAGCGGGAGTTACGAGCAGTACTTC. It codes for CASSYSTSGSYEQYF.